A single sample gave rise to the 19 T cell receptor beta chains below, sequenced in a study of vaccination effects on CD4 cells after COVID-19. These receptors have no identified antigens. Prior to sequencing, the ViraFEST assay stimulated PBMC with viral peptide pools, which expanded the antigen-specific CD4+ T cells. Cultured cells yielded isolated CD4+ T cells after approximately nine days. The infection with SARS-CoV-2 (confirmed by PCR) occurred in this person between March and December 2020. The repertoire was sequenced with immunoSEQ multiplex PCR; TCRdb's copy has only in-frame clones and lacks some. Seen here are roughly 73,000 clones, around 72% observed once, and the top ten hold under 6%. The sequenced sample was CD4+ T cells from PBMCs cultured with HIV peptides, obtained before COVID-19 vaccination. Described subset: HIV-1 Nef peptide pool negative control/reference culture. These receptors all stem from a human donor who had a prior SARS-CoV-2 infection.

This sequence joins TRBV11-1 and TRBJ2-5, with D unresolved. The CDR3 has 13 amino acids. Looked up from germline, CDR1 is SGHAT and CDR2 is FQDESV (reference sequence). V gave up 3 bases and J gave up 5 bases, with 10 bases separating them. The CDR3 DNA reads TGTGCCAGCAGCTTTACTCCTCGGGAGACCCAGTACTTC. It yields the protein CASSFTPRETQYF.

The V call is TRBV1, the J call TRBJ2-1; TRBD2 reflects the table's D call only, with no check against the DNA. TRBV1 is a pseudogene segment. CDR3 length equals 16 residues. CDR3 in amino acids: CTSSQLSGRVNNEQFF. The CDR3 coding sequence is TGCACCAGCAGCCAACTTAGCGGGAGGGTGAACAATGAGCAGTTCTTC.

The chain couples TRBV9 to TRBJ1-3; TRBD1 is a possible D gene (6 bases). The CDR3 has 13 amino acids. Germline assignment: CDR1 SGDLS and CDR2 YYNGEE. V lost 6 bases to trimming and J lost 8 bases, with 15 bases between them. The DNA of the CDR3 is TGTGCCAGCATTTGGGGGGGCGTGGACACCATATATTTT. This codes for CASIWGGVDTIYF. Filled out from reference TRBV9 and TRBJ1-3, the complete variable domain reads DSGVTQTPKHLITATGQRVTLRCSPRSGDLSVYWYQQSLDQGLQFLIQYYNGEERAKGNILERFSAQQFPDLHSELNLSSLELGDSALYFCASIWGGVDTIYFGEGSWLTVV.

This chain joins TRBV6-6 and TRBJ2-2; 8 positions match TRBD2. This CDR3 is built from 16 residues. The germline V gene has CDR1 MNHNY and CDR2 SVGAGI (reference sequence). The trim removed 0 bases at V and 4 bases at J, leaving 4 bases unmatched. The CDR3 coding sequence is TGTGCCAGCAGTTACTCCGGGACTAGGGTCACCGGGGAGCTGTTTTTT. Protein: CASSYSGTRVTGELFF.

The J gene is TRBJ2-3, the V gene TRBV18; D could derive from TRBD1 or TRBD2 (5 bases each). The CDR3 covers 19 residues. V was cut by 3 bases and J by 3 bases, with 25 bases left in between. Per the germline V gene, CDR1 is KGHSH and CDR2 is LQKENI. The CDR3 nucleotides read TGTGCCAGCTCACCCTTGAGTGTGGGGCCTTCGCCGGGGACAGATACGCAGTATTTT. Protein: CASSPLSVGPSPGTDTQYF.

This chain connects TRBV11-1 to TRBJ2-6; D not resolved. The CDR3 extends over 16 amino acids. Germline assignment: CDR1 SGHAT and CDR2 FQDESV (reference sequence). Trimming took off 0 bases at V and 0 bases at J, with 6 bases between the two ends. The CDR3 protein is CASSLAPRSGANVLTF. DNA of the CDR3: TGTGCCAGCAGCTTAGCGCCACGCTCTGGGGCCAACGTCCTGACTTTC. Combining the CDR3 with reference TRBV11-1 and TRBJ2-6 gives the whole variable domain EAEVAQSPRYKITEKSQAVAFWCDPISGHATLYWYRQILGQGPELLVQFQDESVVDDSQLPKDRFSAERLKGVDSTLKIQPAELGDSAMYLCASSLAPRSGANVLTFGAGSRLTVL.

This clone has a handful of counts. The V and J genes are TRBV11-1 and TRBJ2-6, with D unclear. Germline V gene lookup returns CDR1 SGHAT and CDR2 FQDESV (reference sequence). The CDR3 loop spans 14 amino acids. Trimming removed 5 bases from V and 10 bases from J, with 15 bases in between. CDR3 DNA: TGTGCCAGCAGCCCCTCCCTGGATCCTAACGTCCTGACTTTC. This translates into CASSPSLDPNVLTF.

The chain has TRBV14 and TRBJ1-2, with no clear D. CDR3 length equals 13 residues. The V gene lost 0 bases and the J gene lost 7 bases, with 9 bases spanning the gap. Germline-derived CDR1 and CDR2 are SGHDN and FVKESK. CDR3 DNA sequence: TGTGCCAGCAGCCAAGACTCTCGATTTGGCTACACCTTC. Residues: CASSQDSRFGYTF.

This chain uses TRBV18 with TRBJ2-5, with D unresolved. The CDR3 sequence is 15 residues long. The V and J ends lost 0 bases and 5 bases respectively, with 13 bases between them. Germline values: CDR1 KGHSH, CDR2 LQKENI. The CDR3 sequence: CASSPPSSARETQYF. Written as DNA, the CDR3 is TGTGCCAGCTCACCACCTTCATCAGCTCGGGAGACCCAGTACTTC.

V gene TRBV5-6 combines with J gene TRBJ2-7, with D tentatively TRBD2 (6 bases). The germline V and J ends were trimmed by 0 bases and 5 bases, with 27 bases remaining between them. Per germline, CDR1 SGHDT and CDR2 YYEEEE. The CDR3 loop spans 19 amino acids. In nucleotides, the CDR3 is TGTGCCAGCAGCTTGGTGGAAAGGGCAGGGACTCGAATTTCCCACGAGCAGTACTTC. Its protein product is CASSLVERAGTRISHEQYF. Looking up the rest from reference TRBV5-6 and TRBJ2-7 gives the full variable domain: DAGVTQSPTHLIKTRGQQVTLRCSPKSGHDTVSWYQQALGQGPQFIFQYYEEEERQRGNFPDRFSGHQFPNYSSELNVNALLLGDSALYLCASSLVERAGTRISHEQYFGPGTRLTVT.

V is TRBV25-1 and J is TRBJ2-3, with D possibly being TRBD2 (5 bases). Germline V gene sequence: CDR1 MGHDK, CDR2 SYGVNS. V was cut by 1 base and J by 0 bases, with 14 bases left in between. This CDR3 region has 17 residues. The DNA of the CDR3 is TGTGCCAGCAGTGAATCCCGGCCCAGGACTAGCACAGATACGCAGTATTTT. This sequence encodes CASSESRPRTSTDTQYF.

The chain has TRBV7-9 and TRBJ2-3; 9 bases align to TRBD2. The CDR3 runs to 15 residues. Germline lookup yields CDR1 SEHNR and CDR2 FQNEAQ (reference sequence). Trimming removed 1 base from V and 2 bases from J; junction bases left unmatched: 1. The CDR3 DNA follows: TGTGCCAGCAGCTTAGGACTAGCGGCCACAGATACGCAGTATTTT. Protein sequence: CASSLGLAATDTQYF.

J is TRBJ2-1 and V is TRBV6-1, with TRBD2 matching 9 bases. CDR3 length equals 17 residues. Germline V gene data show CDR1 as MNHNS and CDR2 as SASEGT. V shed 4 bases and J 6 bases; nucleotides not matched to a gene: 13. As DNA, the CDR3 is TGTGCCAGCAGTGCGGGACTAGCAGAGACACATGGCAATGAGCAGTTCTTC. Encoded protein: CASSAGLAETHGNEQFF.

This sequence joins TRBV18 and TRBJ2-1; unclear D gene. The CDR3 sequence is 15 residues long. Germline-derived CDR1 and CDR2 are KGHSH and LQKENI. V lost 4 bases and J 0 bases, leaving 10 bases between the germline ends. This CDR3 reads CASSQDGDSYNEQFF. CDR3 nucleotide sequence: TGTGCCAGCTCACAGGACGGAGACTCCTACAATGAGCAGTTCTTC.

This chain links TRBV21-1 with TRBJ2-7; no DNA check was done on the table's D call, TRBD2. TRBV21-1 is shown as a pseudogene. The CDR3 totals 16 residues. The CDR3 protein is CASSIDCQLSGGEQYF. The CDR3, as DNA: TGTGCCAGCAGCATTGATTGTCAGTTAAGTGGCGGCGAGCAGTACTTC.

The V call is TRBV7-2, the J call TRBJ1-4; the D gene is possibly TRBD1 (6 bases). Trimming pared 1 base from V and 4 bases from J, leaving 13 bases between. Germline lookup yields CDR1 SGHTA and CDR2 FQGNSA. This CDR3 spans 16 amino acids. CDR3 in DNA: TGTGCCAGCAGCTTAGTGGGGGGCAGTCTTAATGAAAAACTGTTTTTT. Amino acid sequence: CASSLVGGSLNEKLFF.

This sequence joins TRBV6-1 and TRBJ1-6, with D unclear. CDR3 length: 13 residues. The germline V gene encodes CDR1 MNHNS and CDR2 SASEGT. The V and J ends lost 1 base and 9 bases respectively, with 7 bases between them. DNA for the CDR3: TGTGCCAGCAGTGAAGTTAGGACTTCACCCCTCCACTTT. Translated: CASSEVRTSPLHF.

The V call is TRBV15, the J call TRBJ1-1; TRBD1 aligns across 7 bases. Germline CDR1 is LNHNV and CDR2 is YYDKDF (reference sequence). Trimming removed 6 bases from V and 4 bases from J; junction bases left unmatched: 5. The CDR3 covers 13 residues. CDR3 coding DNA: TGTGCCACCAGTAAGACAGGGCGCACTGAAGCTTTCTTT. This encodes CATSKTGRTEAFF.

The genes are TRBV7-2 and TRBJ2-7; possibly TRBD2 for D (7 bases). V was pared by 5 bases and J by 3 bases, with 23 bases between. The germline gives CDR1 SGHTA, CDR2 FQGNSA. This CDR3 comprises 17 residues. CDR3 nucleotide sequence: TGTGCCAGCAGCACCCGAGGCGGCGGGGGCCTGAACTACGAGCAGTACTTC. It codes for CASSTRGGGGLNYEQYF.